The rows below give T cell receptor beta chains drawn from one sample of a study of identical twins. TCRdb re-analysed the 5' RACE reads in MiXCR, keeping a single row per CDR3 protein. The sample has about 530,000 distinct CDR3 sequences; 15% are singletons. These sequences were also reported in another study, on yellow fever vaccine responses in identical twins.

Material: CD4+ T cells sorted from blood. The receptors here all came from a woman between 18 and 30 years old in good health. Each CDR3 is given without its conserved first and last residue. The D gene is left open where the match is weak. The size field is filled for only some rows; it gives once, few, many or a size class.

>TRBV3-1|-|-
ASSQGGTPGYGYT
>TRBV28|-|-
ASSPGGLQETQY
>TRBV29-1|few|TRBD2
SVVAGVGEQF
>TRBV12-3/TRBV12-4|few|TRBD2
ACAPTSGGNEQF
>TRBV6-1|-|TRBD1
ASRGQVFNEQF
>TRBV12-3/TRBV12-4|-|-
ASSFRSSYNEQF
>TRBV18|few|-
ASSPAGNQPQH
>TRBV2|few|-
ASTEGGARSRGYT
>TRBV29-1|many|-
SVGRGLKGEQF
>TRBV20-1|few|TRBD1
SARDSSRGLNSPLH
>TRBV20-1|-|TRBD1
SGGQGSNQPQH